The 25 T cell receptor beta chains given below trace back to one sample, sequenced in a study of T cells in Graves' hyperthyroidism and ophthalmopathy. Amplified TCR beta CDR3 regions came from RNA transcripts. Initially, a first-round RT-PCR of the TCR CDR3 employed the HTBI primer set. TCRdb reprocessed the multiplex PCR reads with MiXCR, giving one entry per CDR3 protein. The table shows about 540,000 distinct CDR3 sequences, with more than 45% occurring only once. The sequenced sample consisted of peripheral blood or thyroid tissue (not recorded which). The receptors here all came from a woman under 30 with Graves' hyperthyroidism.

This clonotype was seen many times. A read error may be the cause here, since a much bigger clone is one base away. This chain links TRBV29-1 with TRBJ1-1; no definite D call. Trimming pared 5 bases from V and 1 base from J, leaving 2 bases between. The CDR3 has 10 residues. Germline V CDR1 and CDR2: SQVTM, ANQGSEA. The CDR3 DNA is TGCAGCGTTACGAACACTGAAGCTTTCTTT. It specifies CSVTNTEAFF. The variable domain in full, with the rest retrieved from reference TRBV29-1 and TRBJ1-1, is SAVISQKPSRDICQRGTSLTIQCQVDSQVTMMFWYRQQPGQSLTLIATANQGSEATYESGFVIDKFPISRPNLTFSTLTVSNMSPEDSSIYLCSVTNTEAFFGQGTRLTVV.

The chain carries TRBV30 and TRBJ1-2; no definite D call. V was clipped by 1 base and J by 7 bases, with 19 bases between them. The length of the CDR3 is 15 residues. The germline V gene encodes CDR1 GTSNPN and CDR2 SVGIG (reference sequence). CDR3: CAWSDPPRLAPGYTF. The CDR3 bases are TGTGCCTGGAGTGACCCCCCTCGGTTAGCTCCTGGCTACACCTTC.

The table lists this clonotype with many counts. V gene TRBV6-5 combines with J gene TRBJ2-7, with TRBD2 matching over 7 bases. In germline, CDR1 is MNHEY, CDR2 SVGAGI. V shed 2 bases, J shed 7 bases, and the junction held 11 bases outside the gene matches. The CDR3 is 15 residues long. For the CDR3, the DNA is TGTGCCAGCAGTTACGACCGGACTAGAACTGGGGAGCAGTACTTC. Amino acid sequence: CASSYDRTRTGEQYF.

Many counts were recorded for this clonotype. CDR3: CASSQGQVDEQYF. CDR3 coding DNA: TGTGCCAGCAGCCAGGGACAGGTAGACGAGCAGTACTTC. The chain has TRBV12-3 or TRBV12-4 and TRBJ2-7, with TRBD1 identical over 8 bases. The CDR3 length is 13 residues. The V gene end was trimmed by 6 bases and the J gene end by 5 bases; junction bases not matched to a gene: 6.

The sample holds many counts of this clonotype. This chain joins TRBV2 and TRBJ2-5, with 12 positions matching TRBD2. This CDR3 is 15 amino acids long. J was trimmed by 5 bases and V by 8 bases; bases with no gene match: 9. Germline CDR1 and CDR2: SNHLY and FYNNEI. This CDR3 reads CASGLAGNYAETQYF. The DNA of the CDR3 is TGTGCCAGCGGACTAGCGGGAAACTATGCGGAGACCCAGTACTTC.

V and J are TRBV24-1 and TRBJ2-5; 13 bases map to TRBD2. This CDR3 comprises 18 residues. With 4 bases clipped from V and 5 bases from J, the junction kept 12 bases outside the gene matches. CDR1 and CDR2 (germline): KGHDR, SFDVKD. The CDR3 DNA sequence: TGTGCCACCAGTGACTCTGGACTAGCGGGAGCTTACAATGAGACCCAGTACTTC. It translates to CATSDSGLAGAYNETQYF.

There are many counts of this clonotype. V and J are TRBV11-2 and TRBJ1-1, with 9 bases aligning to TRBD1. CDR1 and CDR2 from the germline V gene are SGHAT and FQNNGV. V lost 5 bases to trimming and J lost 12 bases; unmatched junction nucleotides: 10. The length of the CDR3 is 13 residues. In nucleotides, the CDR3 is TGTGCCAGCAGCCAGCCGGGACAGGGTGCAACTTTCTTT. Residues: CASSQPGQGATFF.

V and J are TRBV7-8 and TRBJ2-7; a weak D match, TRBD1 (6 bases). The CDR3 spans 15 residues. V lost 5 bases and J 2 bases, leaving 16 bases between the germline ends. Germline V gene data show CDR1 as SGHVS and CDR2 as FQNEAQ. CDR3 residues: CASSNRDTETYEQYF. CDR3 nucleotides: TGTGCCAGCAGCAACCGGGACACTGAAACCTACGAGCAGTACTTC.

In its sample, this clonotype was seen a few times. The CDR3 DNA sequence: TGCAGCGTTCTGACAGGGGGCGCTTATGGCTACACCTTC. It specifies CSVLTGGAYGYTF. The chain combines TRBV29-1 with TRBJ1-2, with 10 bases lining up with TRBD1. The CDR3 sequence is 13 residues long. V was pared by 5 bases and J by 5 bases, with 5 bases of the junction left unmatched. Germline CDR1 SQVTM, CDR2 ANQGSEA.

There are many counts of this clonotype. V and J are TRBV4-1 and TRBJ2-5; D perhaps matches TRBD2 (5 bases). CDR3 length: 13 amino acids. V gave up 1 base and J gave up 5 bases, with 8 bases separating them. CDR1 is MGHRA, CDR2 YSYEKL, per germline. The CDR3 loop reads CASSQGEWETQYF. The DNA of the CDR3 is TGCGCCAGCAGCCAAGGGGAGTGGGAGACCCAGTACTTC.

This clonotype was seen many times. The chain couples TRBV9 to TRBJ2-7; 8 bases align to TRBD2. This CDR3 has 15 amino acids. CDR1 SGDLS and CDR2 YYNGEE come from the germline V gene. J was trimmed by 1 base and V by 4 bases; bases with no gene match: 7. This CDR3 reads CASSPSGRGSYEQYF. CDR3 nucleotide sequence: TGTGCCAGCAGCCCGTCCGGGAGGGGATCCTACGAGCAGTACTTC.

The V call is TRBV7-9, the J call TRBJ2-3; TRBD2 aligns across 8 bases. The CDR3 runs 16 residues. Germline CDR1 SEHNR, CDR2 FQNEAQ (reference sequence). Germline trimming cut 0 bases from V and 2 bases from J; bases unmatched to any gene: 4. This chain's CDR3 is CASSLAISGVTDTQYF. The CDR3 bases are TGTGCCAGCAGCTTAGCGATTAGCGGGGTCACAGATACGCAGTATTTT.

The rearrangement links TRBV30 to TRBJ1-5, with D tentatively TRBD1 (5 bases). The CDR3 runs 13 residues. CDR1 is GTSNPN and CDR2 is SVGIG in the germline V gene (reference sequence). The V end was cut by 0 bases, the J end by 6 bases, with 9 bases between. CDR3 in amino acids: CAWSVGGGQPQHF. The DNA of the CDR3 is TGTGCCTGGAGTGTTGGGGGTGGTCAGCCCCAGCATTTT.

This chain links TRBV20-1 with TRBJ2-5; tentative D call: TRBD1 (6 bases). There are 14 residues in the CDR3. The V and J ends lost 1 base and 1 base respectively, with 10 bases between them. Germline V gene lookup returns CDR1 DFQATT and CDR2 SNEGSKA (reference sequence). The CDR3 region has the DNA TGCAGTGCTAGAGGTACAGGGCTCCAAGAGACCCAGTACTTC. Its protein product is CSARGTGLQETQYF.

Written as DNA, the CDR3 is TGTGCCAGCAGCTTAGACAGGGAGGGTTCGGGAGAGACCCAGTACTTC. Translating it yields CASSLDREGSGETQYF. The genes are TRBV7-3 and TRBJ2-5; D may be TRBD1 or TRBD2 (7 bases each). This CDR3 contains 16 residues. The V end lost 2 bases, the J end lost 4 bases, and 17 bases lay between the germline ends. Germline values: CDR1 SGHTA, CDR2 FQGTGA. Full variable domain (missing parts from reference TRBV7-3 and TRBJ2-5): GAGVSQTPSNKVTEKGKYVELRCDPISGHTALYWYRQSLGQGPEFLIYFQGTGAADDSGLPNDRFFAVRPEGSVSTLKIQRTERGDSAVYLCASSLDREGSGETQYFGPGTRLLVL.

This clonotype was picked up many times. The chain employs TRBV12-3 or TRBV12-4 and TRBJ2-7; TRBD2 aligns across 10 bases. The CDR3 has 19 residues. V shed 6 bases and J 0 bases; nucleotides not matched to a gene: 17. The CDR3 reads CASSPPRGLAGVRSYEQYF. DNA for the CDR3: TGTGCCAGCAGCCCCCCCCGCGGGCTAGCGGGAGTACGCTCCTACGAGCAGTACTTC.

The chain employs TRBV2 and TRBJ1-3; D unclear. The length of the CDR3 is 16 residues. CDR1 and CDR2 (germline): SNHLY, FYNNEI. V was shortened by 3 bases and J by 8 bases, with 20 bases between the two germline ends. CDR3: CASSETGVLYGYTIYF. In DNA, the CDR3 is TGTGCCAGCAGTGAGACGGGCGTACTCTATGGCTACACCATATATTTT.

V usage is TRBV15 and J usage is TRBJ1-5; D is ambiguous. This CDR3 comprises 17 residues. The V end was cut by 3 bases, the J end by 0 bases, with 15 bases between. Germline V gene sequence: CDR1 LNHNV, CDR2 YYDKDF (reference sequence). The CDR3 here is CATSSQGERYSNQPQHF. The DNA of the CDR3 is TGTGCCACCAGCAGCCAAGGAGAGAGGTATAGCAATCAGCCCCAGCATTTT. The entire variable domain, with the rest obtained from reference TRBV15 and TRBJ1-5, is as follows: DAMVIQNPRYQVTQFGKPVTLSCSQTLNHNVMYWYQQKSSQAPKLLFHYYDKDFNNEADTPDNFQSRRPNTSFCFLDIRSPGLGDTAMYLCATSSQGERYSNQPQHFGDGTRLSIL.

About this clonotype itself: Since no conserved phenylalanine or tryptophan closes the CDR3, a read error is the likely cause. It is unclear where the CDR3 begins or ends on the DNA, so no DNA is shown, and the CDR3 is as TCRdb lists it. The chain recombines TRBV2 with TRBJ1-2. CDR1 is SNHLY, CDR2 FYNNEI, per germline. Inclusive of both ends, the CDR3 amounts to 11 amino acids. The chain's CDR3 is CASGGTRDSSY.

V is TRBV10-3 and J is TRBJ1-2; tentative D call: TRBD1 (5 bases). The CDR3 extends over 19 amino acids. CDR1 and CDR2 from the germline V gene are ENHRY and SYGVKD. V was shortened by 3 bases and J by 6 bases, with 29 bases between the two germline ends. For the CDR3, the DNA is TGTGCCATCAGTGATAAGCACTTCGGGACTAGCGGGAGTCGGGATGGCTACACCTTC. Protein sequence: CAISDKHFGTSGSRDGYTF.

The chain is built from TRBV5-1 and TRBJ2-1, with a tentative D call TRBD2 (5 bases). CDR1 is SGHRS, CDR2 YFSETQ, per germline. V was shortened by 4 bases and J by 7 bases, with 15 bases between the two germline ends. This CDR3 contains 14 residues. The CDR3 protein is CASSPQLVLNEQFF. Written as DNA, the CDR3 is TGCGCCAGCAGCCCCCAACTAGTCCTAAATGAGCAGTTCTTC.

Comment on this clonotype: A read error may produce the germline difference seen at one junction end. The chain is built from TRBV19 and TRBJ2-6; no reliable D call. The CDR3 covers 12 residues. Germline V gene data show CDR1 as LNHDA and CDR2 as SQIVND (reference sequence). CDR3 DNA: TGTGCCAGTAGTATAGGGAAGAACACTGAAGCTTTC. Translating it yields CASSIGKNTEAF.

The chain has TRBV30 and TRBJ1-5; 8 bases agree with TRBD1. The CDR3 consists of 12 residues. Germline-derived CDR1 and CDR2 are GTSNPN and SVGIG (reference sequence). The CDR3, as DNA: TGTGCGGTGGACAGGGAGAATCAGCCCCAGCATTTT. This sequence encodes CAVDRENQPQHF.

The genes are TRBV7-2 and TRBJ2-2; D assignment may be TRBD1 or TRBD2 (5 bases each). This CDR3 region has 16 residues. Looked up from germline, CDR1 is SGHTA and CDR2 is FQGNSA. V was cut by 5 bases and J by 0 bases, with 13 bases left in between. This CDR3 is CASSKPGRTNTGELFF. CDR3 nucleotides: TGTGCCAGCAGCAAACCGGGACGGACGAACACCGGGGAGCTGTTTTTT.

This clonotype was seen at least ten times. V usage is TRBV29-1 and J usage is TRBJ2-2; D is unclear. Trimming pared 4 bases from V and 1 base from J, leaving 4 bases between. There are 12 residues in the CDR3. CDR1 and CDR2 (germline): SQVTM, ANQGSEA. The CDR3 spells CSVGRNTGELFF. The CDR3 nucleotides are TGCAGCGTTGGGCGGAACACCGGGGAGCTGTTTTTT.